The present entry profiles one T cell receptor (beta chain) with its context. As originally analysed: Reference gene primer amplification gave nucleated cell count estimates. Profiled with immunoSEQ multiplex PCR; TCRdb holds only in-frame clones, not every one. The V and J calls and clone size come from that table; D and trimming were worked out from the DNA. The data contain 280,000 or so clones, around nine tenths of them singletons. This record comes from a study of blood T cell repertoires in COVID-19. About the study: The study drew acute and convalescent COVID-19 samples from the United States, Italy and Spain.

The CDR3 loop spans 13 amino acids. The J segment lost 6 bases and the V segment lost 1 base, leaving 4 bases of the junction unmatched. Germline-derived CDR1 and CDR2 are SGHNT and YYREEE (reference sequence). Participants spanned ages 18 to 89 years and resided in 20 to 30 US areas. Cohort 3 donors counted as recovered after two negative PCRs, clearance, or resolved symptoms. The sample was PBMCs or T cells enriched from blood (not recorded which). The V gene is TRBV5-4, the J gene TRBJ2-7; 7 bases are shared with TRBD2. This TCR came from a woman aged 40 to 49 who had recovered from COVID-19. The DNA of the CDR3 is TGTGCCAGCAGCTTGCCGCGGGAGCGCGAGCAGTACTTC. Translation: CASSLPREREQYF.